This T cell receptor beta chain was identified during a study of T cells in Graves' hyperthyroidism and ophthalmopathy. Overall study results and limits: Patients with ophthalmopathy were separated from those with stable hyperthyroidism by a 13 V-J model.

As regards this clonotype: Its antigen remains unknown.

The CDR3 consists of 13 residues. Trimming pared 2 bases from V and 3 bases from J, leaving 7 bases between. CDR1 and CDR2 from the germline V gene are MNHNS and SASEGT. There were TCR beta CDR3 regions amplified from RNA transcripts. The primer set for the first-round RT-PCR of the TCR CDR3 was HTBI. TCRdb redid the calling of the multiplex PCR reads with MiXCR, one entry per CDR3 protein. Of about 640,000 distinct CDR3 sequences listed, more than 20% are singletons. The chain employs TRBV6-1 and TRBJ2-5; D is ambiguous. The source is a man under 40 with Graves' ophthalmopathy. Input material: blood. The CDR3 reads CASSERSEETQYF. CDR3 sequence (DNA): TGTGCCAGCAGTGAACGGTCGGAAGAGACCCAGTACTTC.